This T cell receptor beta chain emerged from a study of neurological immune-mediated disorders. The sorted libraries started from about a million CD4+ or CD8+ T cells. The cDNA was synthesized by means of template-switch 5'RACE, which was carried out with 10-nucleotide random UMIs. TCRdb ran MiXCR on the 5' RACE reads and lists one entry per CDR3 protein. The data show 35,000 to 55,000 distinct CDR3 sequences, about 6.9% seen once. The CDR3 consists of 13 residues. Germline CDR1 SQVTM, CDR2 ANQGSEA. The V end lost 5 bases, the J end lost 7 bases, and 14 bases lay between the germline ends. At least ten counts were recorded for this clonotype.

The V call is TRBV29-1, the J call TRBJ2-2; D may be TRBD1 or TRBD2 (5 bases each). Sequenced material: CD4+ T cells from blood. This receptor was identified in a woman between 40 and 50 years old in good health. The CDR3 DNA reads as TGCAGCGTTTCCAATTTGGGGGACGGGGAGCTGTTTTTT. Protein: CSVSNLGDGELFF.